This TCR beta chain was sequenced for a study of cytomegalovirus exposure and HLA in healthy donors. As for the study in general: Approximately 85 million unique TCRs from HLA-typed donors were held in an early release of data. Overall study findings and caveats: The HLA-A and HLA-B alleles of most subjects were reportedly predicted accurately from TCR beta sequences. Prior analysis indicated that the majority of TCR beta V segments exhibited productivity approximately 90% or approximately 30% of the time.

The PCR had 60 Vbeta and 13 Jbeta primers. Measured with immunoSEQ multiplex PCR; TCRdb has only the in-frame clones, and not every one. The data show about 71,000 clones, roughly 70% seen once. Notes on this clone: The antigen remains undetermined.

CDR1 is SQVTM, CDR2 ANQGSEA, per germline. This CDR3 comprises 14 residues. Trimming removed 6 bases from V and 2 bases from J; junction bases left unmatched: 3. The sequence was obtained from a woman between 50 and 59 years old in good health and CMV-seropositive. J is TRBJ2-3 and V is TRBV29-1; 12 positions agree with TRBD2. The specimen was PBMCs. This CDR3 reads CSVGTSGSTDTQYF. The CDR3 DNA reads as TGCAGCGTAGGGACTAGCGGGTCCACAGATACGCAGTATTTT.